This TCR beta chain was documented in a study of regulatory T cells in long-lasting Graves disease. Notes on the study in general: TCR diversity was lower in persistent Graves' patients (versus newly diagnosed ones).

The CDR3 spans 17 residues. The V and J ends lost 0 bases and 2 bases, in that order; junction bases with no gene match: 9. CDR1 is LGHDT and CDR2 is YNNKEL in the germline V gene (reference sequence). For TCR beta, libraries came from iRepertoire HTBI primers and Arm-PCR of CDR3 regions. TCRdb ran MiXCR on the multiplex PCR reads and lists one entry per CDR3 protein. The table shows approximately 470,000 distinct CDR3 sequences, with 15% to 20% occurring only once. This clonotype was counted ten times or more. What it binds is unknown. Stated time point: newly diagnosed GD, antithyroid drugs for less than 3 months. PBMC RNA served as the TCR library source. The sample was also reused in another study, on T cells in Graves' hyperthyroidism and ophthalmopathy. From that report: Graves' hyperthyroidism was deemed stable absent ophthalmopathy progression within 18 months. The HTBI primer set drove a first-round RT-PCR of the TCR CDR3.

The sample in question was peripheral blood mononuclear cells (PBMCs), obtained at new diagnosis, from a patient treated with antithyroid drugs. The receptor was derived from a middle-aged man with Graves disease. V gene TRBV3-1 combines with J gene TRBJ1-2, with 7 bases aligning to TRBD1. CDR3 protein: CASSQDLDRGQNYGYTF. CDR3 nucleotides: TGTGCCAGCAGCCAAGATCTTGACCGGGGACAGAACTATGGCTACACCTTC.